This T cell receptor (beta chain) stems from a study of blood T cell repertoires in COVID-19. Study background: Researchers got acute and convalescent COVID-19 samples from the United States, Italy and Spain. Sources were T cells, B-cell-depleted T cells, or PBMCs; the material itself was cDNA or gDNA.

Per the original methods: For nucleated cells, counts were estimated from reference gene primer amplification. The table came from immunoSEQ multiplex PCR; TCRdb's copy has only in-frame clones and leaves some out. That table is the source of V, J and clone size, and D and trimming were worked out from the DNA. The sample holds roughly 200,000 clones, roughly 80% seen once. From germline, CDR1 is MDHEN and CDR2 SYDVKM. This CDR3 is built from 17 residues. Trimming cost V 2 bases and J 5 bases; bases outside gene matches: 12. The sample consisted of peripheral blood. The chain carries TRBV28 and TRBJ2-1; the match to TRBD2 covers 7 bases. The clonotype originates from a man aged 50 or older who had recovered from COVID-19. CDR3 in DNA: TGTGCCAGCAGTTTACCCTCGATGAGCGGGAACAACAATGAGCAGTTCTTC. Its translation: CASSLPSMSGNNNEQFF.